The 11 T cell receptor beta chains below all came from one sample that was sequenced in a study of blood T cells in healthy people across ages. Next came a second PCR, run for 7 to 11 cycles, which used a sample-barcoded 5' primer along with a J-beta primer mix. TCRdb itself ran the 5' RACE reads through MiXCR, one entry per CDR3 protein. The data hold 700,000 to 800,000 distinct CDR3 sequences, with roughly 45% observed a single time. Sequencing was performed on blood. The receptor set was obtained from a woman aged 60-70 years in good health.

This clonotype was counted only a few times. The CDR3: CASSFDNFLNEQFF. The CDR3 region has the DNA TGCGCCAGCAGCTTCGACAATTTTCTCAATGAGCAGTTCTTC. The chain combines TRBV5-1 with TRBJ2-1; D ambiguous. This CDR3 region has 14 residues. Germline V lookup: CDR1 SGHRS, CDR2 YFSETQ. Deletions cut 2 bases from V and 6 bases from J, with 12 bases between.

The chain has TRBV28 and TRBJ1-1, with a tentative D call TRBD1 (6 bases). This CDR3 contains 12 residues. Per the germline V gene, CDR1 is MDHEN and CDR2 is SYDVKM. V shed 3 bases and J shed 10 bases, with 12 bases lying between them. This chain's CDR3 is CASSLGAGRAFF. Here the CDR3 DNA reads TGTGCCAGCAGTTTGGGGGCGGGGCGAGCTTTCTTT.

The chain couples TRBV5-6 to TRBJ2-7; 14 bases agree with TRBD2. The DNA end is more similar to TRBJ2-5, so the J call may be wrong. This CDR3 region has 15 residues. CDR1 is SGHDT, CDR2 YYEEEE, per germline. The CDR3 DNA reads TGTGCCAGCAGCAAGGGACTAGCGGGAGAAGAGACCCAGTACTTC. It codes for CASSKGLAGEETQYF.

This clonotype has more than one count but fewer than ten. CDR3 sequence: CASTAGQGGNYGYTF. The CDR3 bases are TGTGCCAGCACAGCCGGACAGGGGGGGAACTATGGCTACACCTTC. The chain links TRBV12-3 or TRBV12-4 to TRBJ1-2; TRBD1 aligns across 10 bases. Trimming took 7 bases from V and 2 from J; bases not matched to a gene: 7. This CDR3 comprises 15 residues.

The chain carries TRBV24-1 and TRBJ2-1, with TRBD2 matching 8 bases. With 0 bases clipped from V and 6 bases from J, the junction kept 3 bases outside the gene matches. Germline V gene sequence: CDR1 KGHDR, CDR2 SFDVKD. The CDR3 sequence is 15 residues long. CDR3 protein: CATSDLGSGANEQFF. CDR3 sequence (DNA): TGTGCCACCAGTGATTTGGGTAGCGGGGCCAATGAGCAGTTCTTC.

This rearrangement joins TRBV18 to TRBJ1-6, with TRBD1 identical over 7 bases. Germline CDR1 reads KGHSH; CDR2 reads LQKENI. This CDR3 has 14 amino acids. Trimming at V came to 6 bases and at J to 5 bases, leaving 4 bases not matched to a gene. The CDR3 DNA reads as TGTGCCAGCTCCGGACAGGCGAATAATTCACCCCTCCACTTT. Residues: CASSGQANNSPLHF.

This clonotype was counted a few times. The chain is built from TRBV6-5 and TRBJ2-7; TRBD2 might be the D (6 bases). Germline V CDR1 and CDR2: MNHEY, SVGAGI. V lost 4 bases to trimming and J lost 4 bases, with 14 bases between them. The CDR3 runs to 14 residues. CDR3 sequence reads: CASSFGGALYEQYF. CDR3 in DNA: TGTGCCAGCAGTTTCGGGGGAGCCCTATACGAGCAGTACTTC.

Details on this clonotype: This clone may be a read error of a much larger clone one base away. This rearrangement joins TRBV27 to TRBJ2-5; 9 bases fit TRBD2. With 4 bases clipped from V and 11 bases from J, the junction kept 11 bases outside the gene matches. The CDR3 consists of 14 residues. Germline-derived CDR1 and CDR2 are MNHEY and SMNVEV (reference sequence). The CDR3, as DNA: TGTGCCAGCAGTTACCGACTAGCGGCCAATGAGCAGTACTTC. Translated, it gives CASSYRLAANEQYF.

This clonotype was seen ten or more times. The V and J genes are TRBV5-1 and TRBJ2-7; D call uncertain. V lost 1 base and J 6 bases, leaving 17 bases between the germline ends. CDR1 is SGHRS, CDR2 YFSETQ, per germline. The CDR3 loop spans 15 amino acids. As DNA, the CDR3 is TGCGCCAGCAGCTTGACTGGGATTCGGGCGAGCGAGCAGTACTTC. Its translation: CASSLTGIRASEQYF.

Here the CDR3 DNA reads TGCGCCAGCAGCTTGGAGGGTTACTATGGCTACACCTTC. Translating gives CASSLEGYYGYTF. This chain joins TRBV5-1 and TRBJ1-2; D ambiguous. V lost 0 bases and J 3 bases, leaving 6 bases between the germline ends. The germline gives CDR1 SGHRS, CDR2 YFSETQ. There are 13 residues in the CDR3.

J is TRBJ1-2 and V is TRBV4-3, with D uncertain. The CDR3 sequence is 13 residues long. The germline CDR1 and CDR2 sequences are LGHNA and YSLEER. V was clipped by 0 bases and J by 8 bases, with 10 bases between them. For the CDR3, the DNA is TGCGCCAGCAGCCAAGATCAGTGGTCGGGCTACACCTTC. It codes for CASSQDQWSGYTF.